The 2 T cell receptor beta chains reported below all come from one sample, sequenced in a study of T cells in Graves' hyperthyroidism and ophthalmopathy. RNA transcripts gave rise to amplified TCR beta CDR3 regions. The HTBI primer set was used in a first-round RT-PCR of the TCR CDR3. From the multiplex PCR reads, TCRdb called clonotypes with MiXCR, one entry per CDR3 protein. This table has about 530,000 distinct CDR3 sequences, under 20% appearing once. Material: blood. These receptors were collected from a woman aged 18-29 years with Graves' ophthalmopathy.

There are many counts of this clonotype. The V call is TRBV5-1, the J call TRBJ1-2, with TRBD1 identical over 10 bases. The CDR3 consists of 14 residues. V dropped 3 bases and J dropped 7; count of bases not matched to a gene: 6. Germline V lookup: CDR1 SGHRS, CDR2 YFSETQ. The CDR3 spells CASSWDRGASGYTF. Written as DNA, the CDR3 is TGCGCCAGCAGCTGGGACAGGGGCGCAAGTGGCTACACCTTC.

This clonotype was counted at least ten times. The V gene is TRBV7-9, the J gene TRBJ1-1; D is unresolved. Germline loops: CDR1 SEHNR, CDR2 FQNEAQ (reference sequence). The length of the CDR3 is 16 residues. V was trimmed by 2 bases and J by 5 bases, leaving 18 bases between them. CDR3 residues: CASSLLRSPQATEAFF. CDR3 DNA sequence: TGTGCCAGCAGCTTATTAAGGTCTCCACAAGCGACTGAAGCTTTCTTT.